These 9 T cell receptor beta chains were all obtained from the same sample, sequenced in a study of control samples from healthy donors and cancer patients. Assay used: immunoSEQ multiplex PCR; TCRdb lists only in-frame clones, some missing. The profile shows about 100,000 clones, less than 90% of them singletons. Sequences were obtained from blood. These TCRs come from a woman aged 45-65 years in good health.

The rearrangement joins TRBV9 to TRBJ2-5, with D maybe TRBD1 (6 bases). Germline V gene lookup returns CDR1 SGDLS and CDR2 YYNGEE. Trimming removed 4 bases from V and 3 bases from J, with 13 bases in between. CDR3 length: 14 residues. The CDR3 bases are TGTGCCAGCAGCTCCCGGACAGCCGAAGAGACCCAGTACTTC. Amino acid sequence: CASSSRTAEETQYF.

The rearrangement joins TRBV2 to TRBJ2-3; perhaps TRBD1 as D (6 bases). The V gene's germline CDR1 is SNHLY and CDR2 FYNNEI. The CDR3 consists of 14 residues. The V end was cut by 4 bases, the J end by 4 bases, with 12 bases between. The CDR3 DNA follows: TGTGCCAGCAGTGCCCAGGGGACCGCAGATACGCAGTATTTT. Amino acid sequence: CASSAQGTADTQYF.

V gene TRBV19 combines with J gene TRBJ2-1; D unclear. Germline V CDR1 and CDR2: LNHDA, SQIVND (reference sequence). V lost 3 bases and J lost 0, with 9 bases in between. The CDR3 has 15 residues. The CDR3: CASSMLELSYNEQFF. The CDR3 DNA follows: TGTGCCAGTAGTATGCTTGAGCTCTCCTACAATGAGCAGTTCTTC.

CDR3 DNA: TGTGCCAGCAGTTACCTTGCGGGGGGGCAAGAGACCCAGTACTTC. Its protein is CASSYLAGGQETQYF. V usage is TRBV6-2 or TRBV6-3 and J usage is TRBJ2-5, with 9 bases aligning to TRBD2. Germline values: CDR1 MNHEY, CDR2 SVGEGT. The CDR3 covers 15 residues. After removal of 2 bases from V and 2 bases from J, the junction contained 3 bases not matched to a gene.

This chain links TRBV18 with TRBJ2-1; D unresolved. Germline V gene sequence: CDR1 KGHSH, CDR2 LQKENI. The CDR3 is 11 amino acids. The ends were cut back, 6 bases at V and 10 bases at J, with 10 bases in the middle. The DNA for the CDR3 is TGTGCCAGCTCGCCCGTGGGGGAGCAGTTCTTC. Its protein is CASSPVGEQFF.

The rearrangement links TRBV14 to TRBJ2-1, with TRBD2 matching 9 bases. The CDR3 consists of 17 residues. Germline values: CDR1 SGHDN, CDR2 FVKESK. V gave up 1 base and J gave up 6 bases; unmatched junction bases: 10. CDR3: CASSQGPLRGGPNEQFF. The CDR3 nucleotides read TGTGCCAGCAGCCAAGGTCCCCTGCGGGGGGGCCCCAATGAGCAGTTCTTC.

This chain joins TRBV7-2 and TRBJ1-1, with 11 bases matching TRBD1. Germline assignment: CDR1 SGHTA and CDR2 FQGNSA. The CDR3 sequence is 15 residues long. Trimming cost V 5 bases and J 7 bases; bases outside gene matches: 9. CDR3 loop: CASSAPGQGANEAFF. The CDR3 DNA reads as TGTGCCAGCAGCGCACCCGGACAGGGGGCGAATGAAGCTTTCTTT.

The genes are TRBV7-9 and TRBJ2-3; 8 bases align to TRBD2. Trimming took 0 bases from V and 2 from J; bases not matched to a gene: 4. Germline assignment: CDR1 SEHNR and CDR2 FQNEAQ (reference sequence). CDR3 length: 16 residues. The CDR3 DNA reads TGTGCCAGCAGCTTAGCTAGCGGGATTATCACAGATACGCAGTATTTT. Its protein product is CASSLASGIITDTQYF.

The chain couples TRBV5-1 to TRBJ2-3, with unresolved D. The CDR3 has 15 residues. Trimming stripped 3 bases from V and 0 bases from J, with 11 bases between. In germline, CDR1 is SGHRS, CDR2 YFSETQ. The CDR3 nucleotides are TGCGCCAGCAGCTCCGGACCCGGAAGCACAGATACGCAGTATTTT. It specifies CASSSGPGSTDTQYF.